These T cell receptor beta chains were read from a single sample in a study of shared T cell receptors in the human thymus. Profiling relied on immunoSEQ multiplex PCR, and the TCRdb table lists in-frame clones only, not all of them. The profile covers roughly 550,000 clones, with approximately 80% appearing a single time and more than 0.01% taken by the ten largest. In addition, the sample was reused for a study of human thymus T cells.

Input material: thymocytes. These TCRs come from a boy under three years old with a congenital heart defect. Each CDR3 is given with its conserved first and last residue. Each record gives: D gene, clone size, J gene, V gene, CDR3 DNA, CDR3 protein. The D gene is left open where the match is weak. Size is omitted from some rows. Given values are once, few, many or a class for expanded clones.

d_gene: TRBD1
abundance: .
j_gene: TRBJ2-1
v_gene: TRBV5-1
CDR3nt: TGCGCCAGCAGCCCGGGACAGTCTTACAATGAGCAGTTCTTC
CDR3aa: CASSPGQSYNEQFF

d_gene: .
abundance: .
j_gene: TRBJ2-5
v_gene: TRBV27
CDR3nt: TGTGCCAGCAGTTTATCGGGGCCCCCAGAGACCCAGTACTTC
CDR3aa: CASSLSGPPETQYF

d_gene: TRBD2
abundance: .
j_gene: TRBJ2-7
v_gene: TRBV28
CDR3nt: TGTGCCAGCAGTTTAGTACCAGCGGGAGTTCGCGAGCAGTACTTC
CDR3aa: CASSLVPAGVREQYF

d_gene: .
abundance: .
j_gene: TRBJ2-7
v_gene: TRBV14
CDR3nt: TGTGCCAGCAGCCAGATAGCGTACCGCCTTGGAGAGCAGTACTTC
CDR3aa: CASSQIAYRLGEQYF

d_gene: TRBD2
abundance: .
j_gene: TRBJ2-1
v_gene: TRBV5-1
CDR3nt: TGCGCCAGCAGCTGGGAGAATGAGACTAGCGGGAGTGTCTCCTACAATGAGCAGTTCTTC
CDR3aa: CASSWENETSGSVSYNEQFF

d_gene: .
abundance: .
j_gene: TRBJ2-6
v_gene: TRBV9
CDR3nt: TGTGCCAGCAGCGGGCACCTCATCTCTGGGGCCAACGTCCTGACTTTC
CDR3aa: CASSGHLISGANVLTF

d_gene: .
abundance: once
j_gene: TRBJ2-7
v_gene: TRBV7-2
CDR3nt: TGTGCCAGCAGCTTAATCCCATCCCACTACGAGCAGTACTTC
CDR3aa: CASSLIPSHYEQYF

d_gene: TRBD1
abundance: .
j_gene: TRBJ2-1
v_gene: TRBV6-4
CDR3nt: TGTGCCAGCAGTGACTCCAGGACAGGGGGCTTGGATGAGCAGTTCTTC
CDR3aa: CASSDSRTGGLDEQFF

d_gene: .
abundance: .
j_gene: TRBJ2-1
v_gene: TRBV4-3
CDR3nt: TGCGCCAGCAGCCAAGTAAAAGAGAGTGAGCAGTTCTTC
CDR3aa: CASSQVKESEQFF

d_gene: .
abundance: .
j_gene: TRBJ1-5
v_gene: TRBV19
CDR3nt: TGTGCCAGTAGCCCCGCGAGGGTACATCAGCCCCAGCATTTT
CDR3aa: CASSPARVHQPQHF

d_gene: .
abundance: .
j_gene: TRBJ1-1
v_gene: TRBV5-1
CDR3nt: TGCGCCAGCAGCTTGGGAAGGGGTATGAACACTGAAGCTTTCTTT
CDR3aa: CASSLGRGMNTEAFF

d_gene: .
abundance: once
j_gene: TRBJ1-2
v_gene: TRBV10-3
CDR3nt: TGTGCCAGTCGAAGGGGTAACTATGGCTACACCTTC
CDR3aa: CASRRGNYGYTF

d_gene: TRBD2
abundance: .
j_gene: TRBJ2-7
v_gene: TRBV2
CDR3nt: TGTGCCAGCAGTGAACGGCGGGAGCGGTACGAGCAGTACTTC
CDR3aa: CASSERRERYEQYF

d_gene: TRBD1
abundance: .
j_gene: TRBJ1-1
v_gene: TRBV5-1
CDR3nt: TGCGCCAGCAGTTATGGACAGGGTGGTACTGAAGCTTTCTTT
CDR3aa: CASSYGQGGTEAFF

d_gene: TRBD2
abundance: once
j_gene: TRBJ2-1
v_gene: TRBV2
CDR3nt: TGTGCCAGCAATTGGGATAGCGGGGTCTCCTACAATGAGCAGTTCTTC
CDR3aa: CASNWDSGVSYNEQFF

d_gene: TRBD1
abundance: .
j_gene: TRBJ1-2
v_gene: TRBV7-9
CDR3nt: TGTGCCAGCAGCTTCACAGGGGCCTACAACTATGGCTACACCTTC
CDR3aa: CASSFTGAYNYGYTF

d_gene: TRBD1
abundance: few
j_gene: TRBJ1-1
v_gene: TRBV29-1
CDR3nt: TGCAGCGCCCGATCCCGGGACAGGGGGGCGGGCACTGAAGCTTTCTTT
CDR3aa: CSARSRDRGAGTEAFF

d_gene: .
abundance: .
j_gene: TRBJ2-7
v_gene: TRBV14
CDR3nt: TGTGCCAGCAGCCAAGATACGGCGGGTGTCTCCTACGAGCAGTACTTC
CDR3aa: CASSQDTAGVSYEQYF

d_gene: TRBD2
abundance: .
j_gene: TRBJ2-3
v_gene: TRBV5-6
CDR3nt: TGTGCCAGCAGCTTGGAGGCTAGCGGGGCTGGGGATACGCAGTATTTT
CDR3aa: CASSLEASGAGDTQYF

d_gene: TRBD1
abundance: .
j_gene: TRBJ2-7
v_gene: TRBV7-9
CDR3nt: TGTGCCAGCAGCTCTGACAGGGGGGAGGCCTACGAGCAGTACTTC
CDR3aa: CASSSDRGEAYEQYF

d_gene: .
abundance: .
j_gene: TRBJ2-5
v_gene: TRBV27
CDR3nt: TGTGCCAGCAGTTTCCGACCGCGGGGGCGCAGTCAAGAGACCCAGTACTTC
CDR3aa: CASSFRPRGRSQETQYF

d_gene: .
abundance: few
j_gene: TRBJ2-2
v_gene: TRBV27
CDR3nt: TGTGCCAGCAGTTGGTTCCGCGGATCGAACACCGGGGAGCTGTTTTTT
CDR3aa: CASSWFRGSNTGELFF

d_gene: TRBD2
abundance: .
j_gene: TRBJ2-2
v_gene: TRBV5-1
CDR3nt: TGCGCCAGCAGCTTGGCGGGGACTAGCGGGACAAAGGAGGGTCACACCGGGGAGCTGTTTTTT
CDR3aa: CASSLAGTSGTKEGHTGELFF

d_gene: .
abundance: .
j_gene: TRBJ2-1
v_gene: TRBV9
CDR3nt: TGTGCCAGCAGCGTAGAACTAGAAGGTGGAAATGAGCAGTTCTTC
CDR3aa: CASSVELEGGNEQFF

d_gene: .
abundance: .
j_gene: TRBJ1-3
v_gene: TRBV9
CDR3nt: TGTGCCAGCAGCGCAGCCAGGGGCCCTGGAAACACCATATATTTT
CDR3aa: CASSAARGPGNTIYF

d_gene: TRBD1
abundance: .
j_gene: TRBJ1-4
v_gene: TRBV5-8
CDR3nt: TGTGCCAGCAGCATGCCCGCGGGGACAGGGGGCGCGGGGGAAAAACTGTTTTTT
CDR3aa: CASSMPAGTGGAGEKLFF

d_gene: TRBD2
abundance: .
j_gene: TRBJ2-7
v_gene: TRBV13
CDR3nt: TGTGCCAGCAGCCCGGGACTAGCAGGGTACGAGCAGTACTTC
CDR3aa: CASSPGLAGYEQYF

d_gene: TRBD2
abundance: .
j_gene: TRBJ2-7
v_gene: TRBV6-1
CDR3nt: TGTGCCAGCAGTGCATCAGTAGCGGGAGGGGTGGATCGTGCCGAGCAGTACTTC
CDR3aa: CASSASVAGGVDRAEQYF

d_gene: .
abundance: .
j_gene: TRBJ1-5
v_gene: TRBV5-1
CDR3nt: TGCGCCAGCAGCTTGGAAGGGGGGCCCCAGCATTTT
CDR3aa: CASSLEGGPQHF

d_gene: TRBD2
abundance: few
j_gene: TRBJ2-1
v_gene: TRBV5-6
CDR3nt: TGTGCCAGCAGCTTGGCCCCTAGCGGCACCTTATACAATGAGCAGTTCTTC
CDR3aa: CASSLAPSGTLYNEQFF

d_gene: TRBD1
abundance: few
j_gene: TRBJ1-1
v_gene: TRBV6-6
CDR3nt: TGTGCCAGCAGTACCGGACAGGGGGACACTGAAGCTTTCTTT
CDR3aa: CASSTGQGDTEAFF

d_gene: TRBD1
abundance: .
j_gene: TRBJ1-2
v_gene: TRBV9
CDR3nt: TGTGCCAGCAGCCCCCGGGACAGAATATACACCTTC
CDR3aa: CASSPRDRIYTF

d_gene: .
abundance: .
j_gene: TRBJ2-7
v_gene: TRBV4-3
CDR3nt: TGCGCCAGCAGCCAAGCAGGGAAAGGCCTCTACGAGCAGTACTTC
CDR3aa: CASSQAGKGLYEQYF

d_gene: TRBD2
abundance: few
j_gene: TRBJ2-7
v_gene: TRBV6-1
CDR3nt: TGTGCCAGCAGTGAAGCTGGGCTAGCGGGAGGGCTGTCCTACGAGCAGTACTTC
CDR3aa: CASSEAGLAGGLSYEQYF

d_gene: TRBD1
abundance: .
j_gene: TRBJ1-3
v_gene: TRBV18
CDR3nt: TGTGCCAGCTCATACGGACAGGGCTCAGCCCTCTCTGGAAACACCATATATTTT
CDR3aa: CASSYGQGSALSGNTIYF

d_gene: .
abundance: once
j_gene: TRBJ1-2
v_gene: TRBV7-9
CDR3nt: TGTGCCAGCAGCTCAACAGGGAAAGGCTACACCTTC
CDR3aa: CASSSTGKGYTF

d_gene: TRBD2
abundance: .
j_gene: TRBJ2-5
v_gene: TRBV5-1
CDR3nt: TGCGCCAGCAGCTTGGACCCCACCTTGGACGGCACCGGGACTAGCGGGAGGGGGGAAGAGACCCAGTACTTC
CDR3aa: CASSLDPTLDGTGTSGRGEETQYF

d_gene: .
abundance: .
j_gene: TRBJ2-7
v_gene: TRBV9
CDR3nt: TGTGCCAGCAGCGTAGGGGGCGCTGACTACGAGCAGTACTTC
CDR3aa: CASSVGGADYEQYF

d_gene: TRBD2
abundance: few
j_gene: TRBJ2-2
v_gene: TRBV2
CDR3nt: TGTGCCAGCAGTGAAACCCTAGCGGGGTCGAACACCGGGGAGCTGTTTTTT
CDR3aa: CASSETLAGSNTGELFF

d_gene: TRBD1
abundance: .
j_gene: TRBJ1-4
v_gene: TRBV5-1
CDR3nt: TGCGCCAGCAGCCCGGCGAGGGGGCCGAATGAAAAACTGTTTTTT
CDR3aa: CASSPARGPNEKLFF

d_gene: .
abundance: .
j_gene: TRBJ1-1
v_gene: TRBV27
CDR3nt: TGTGCCAGCAGTTTCTCCCTTACAGGGATCATGAACACTGAAGCTTTCTTT
CDR3aa: CASSFSLTGIMNTEAFF

d_gene: TRBD1
abundance: .
j_gene: TRBJ1-1
v_gene: TRBV19
CDR3nt: TGTGCCAGTACGACTCTCCGGGACAGGGGGCCTGAAGCTTTCTTT
CDR3aa: CASTTLRDRGPEAFF

d_gene: .
abundance: .
j_gene: TRBJ2-2
v_gene: TRBV4-2
CDR3nt: TGTGCCAGCAGCCATCCAAGGACAGAGCACGCGAACACCGGGGAGCTGTTTTTT
CDR3aa: CASSHPRTEHANTGELFF

d_gene: TRBD1
abundance: .
j_gene: TRBJ2-3
v_gene: TRBV6-1
CDR3nt: TGTGCCAGCAAAGGACAGGGACGGGCAGATACGCAGTATTTT
CDR3aa: CASKGQGRADTQYF

d_gene: TRBD1
abundance: .
j_gene: TRBJ1-1
v_gene: TRBV4-1
CDR3nt: TGCGCCAGCAGACCACGGGACAGGTTAAACACTGAAGCTTTCTTT
CDR3aa: CASRPRDRLNTEAFF

d_gene: .
abundance: once
j_gene: TRBJ2-1
v_gene: TRBV2
CDR3nt: TGTGCCAGCAGACCCCGGGATAACAATGAGCAGTTCTTC
CDR3aa: CASRPRDNNEQFF

d_gene: .
abundance: .
j_gene: TRBJ2-4
v_gene: TRBV5-1
CDR3nt: TGCGCCAGCAGCCAATACGGACAGCTCAAAAACATTCAGTACTTC
CDR3aa: CASSQYGQLKNIQYF

d_gene: .
abundance: few
j_gene: TRBJ2-2
v_gene: TRBV19
CDR3nt: TGTGCCAGCTCCCAGGTGGGGGAGCTGTTTTTT
CDR3aa: CASSQVGELFF

d_gene: .
abundance: .
j_gene: TRBJ2-2
v_gene: TRBV14
CDR3nt: TGTGCCAGCAGCGTACAACCCCGGGACAGGGTGAAGCGGGAGGGCACCGGGGAGCTGTTTTTT
CDR3aa: CASSVQPRDRVKREGTGELFF

d_gene: TRBD2
abundance: .
j_gene: TRBJ2-7
v_gene: TRBV19
CDR3nt: TGTGCCAGTAGACCGCGAGGACTAGCGGGAGGTGGGAACGAGCAGTACTTC
CDR3aa: CASRPRGLAGGGNEQYF

d_gene: TRBD2
abundance: .
j_gene: TRBJ2-7
v_gene: TRBV4-3
CDR3nt: TGCGCCAGCAGCCAAGATATCGGACTAGCGGAAGGCCACGAGCAGTACTTC
CDR3aa: CASSQDIGLAEGHEQYF

d_gene: TRBD1
abundance: few
j_gene: TRBJ2-7
v_gene: TRBV27
CDR3nt: TGTGCCAGCAGTTTACGGACAGGGGCCTACGAGCAGTACTTC
CDR3aa: CASSLRTGAYEQYF

d_gene: TRBD2
abundance: .
j_gene: TRBJ2-1
v_gene: TRBV6-4
CDR3nt: TGTGCCAGCAGTGACGCTAGCGGAAGCTCCTACAATGAGCAGTTCTTC
CDR3aa: CASSDASGSSYNEQFF

d_gene: TRBD1
abundance: few
j_gene: TRBJ2-1
v_gene: TRBV6-5
CDR3nt: TGTGCCAGCAGTTCCGGGACAGGGGAGGGTGATGAGCAGTTCTTC
CDR3aa: CASSSGTGEGDEQFF

d_gene: .
abundance: .
j_gene: TRBJ2-2
v_gene: TRBV14
CDR3nt: TGTGCCAGCAGCCAACGGTGGTTCCCTAGGATTAACACTTCCGGGGAGCTGTTTTTT
CDR3aa: CASSQRWFPRINTSGELFF